Listed here are 13 T cell receptor beta chains from one sample, sequenced in a study of beta chain features in type 1 diabetes. Of the isolated RNA, all was reverse transcribed, and so the sequenced material was expressed TCRB transcripts. Profiling relied on immunoSEQ multiplex PCR, and the TCRdb table lists in-frame clones only, not all of them. The table lists under 450,000 clones, approximately 15% of them singletons. The sequencing sample was made of naive CD4+ T cells from blood. These receptors were obtained from a man under 40 in good health.

The gene calls are TRBV9 and TRBJ2-2; 10 bases are shared with TRBD2. This CDR3 has 18 amino acids. Trimming removed 0 bases from V and 2 bases from J; junction bases left unmatched: 7. Germline V gene sequence: CDR1 SGDLS, CDR2 YYNGEE. CDR3 residues: CASSVAGLAGANTGELFF. CDR3 sequence (DNA): TGTGCCAGCAGCGTAGCAGGGCTAGCGGGAGCCAACACCGGGGAGCTGTTTTTT.

A single count supports this clone. The chain uses TRBV4-1 and TRBJ2-1; 10 positions agree with TRBD2. Trimming at V came to 5 bases and at J to 7 bases, leaving 8 bases not matched to a gene. Germline V gene lookup returns CDR1 MGHRA and CDR2 YSYEKL. CDR3 length: 15 residues. The CDR3 sequence is CASSYERGGRNEQFF. As DNA, the CDR3 is TGCGCCAGCAGCTATGAGCGGGGGGGCCGAAATGAGCAGTTCTTC.

The table lists this clone with a few counts. V usage is TRBV18 and J usage is TRBJ1-2; TRBD1 agrees at 7 bases. The germline V gene encodes CDR1 KGHSH and CDR2 LQKENI. CDR3 size: 14 residues. Trimming cost V 4 bases and J 4 bases; bases outside gene matches: 6. Here the CDR3 DNA reads TGTGCCAGCTCACGAGGGACAGAGTCCTATGGCTACACCTTC. This sequence encodes CASSRGTESYGYTF.

This clone was observed a few times. The V and J genes are TRBV23-1 and TRBJ2-7; the D is unclear. TRBV23-1 is designated an ORF whose function remains uncertain. The ends were cut back, 0 bases at V and 3 bases at J, with 15 bases in the middle. The length of the CDR3 is 16 residues. CDR3 protein: CASSQSGLPRSYEQYV. As DNA, the CDR3 is TGCGCCAGCAGTCAATCTGGTCTGCCCCGAAGCTACGAGCAGTACGTC.

The rearrangement links TRBV5-1 to TRBJ2-1; weak D call: TRBD1 (6 bases). Trimming removed 1 base from V and 0 bases from J, with 23 bases in between. The germline gives CDR1 SGHRS, CDR2 YFSETQ. The CDR3 loop spans 20 amino acids. CDR3 nucleotide sequence: TGCGCCAGCAGCTTGTGGTCCTCAGGGGTAATGCGTAGCTCCTACAATGAGCAGTTCTTC. Its protein product is CASSLWSSGVMRSSYNEQFF.

The CDR3 DNA sequence: TGCGCCAGCAGCCAATCCGGACAGGGTGGAGGCACAGATACGCAGTATTTT. Its translation is CASSQSGQGGGTDTQYF. The chain links TRBV4-1 to TRBJ2-3; the match to TRBD1 covers 8 bases. Germline loops: CDR1 MGHRA, CDR2 YSYEKL. The trim removed 2 bases at V and 1 base at J, leaving 8 bases unmatched. The CDR3 covers 17 residues.

A remark on this clone: A much larger clone lies a single base off, so this may be a read error. The chain couples TRBV18 to TRBJ2-7; TRBD1 or TRBD2 may be the D gene (5 bases each). This CDR3 contains 12 residues. Trimming cost V 3 bases and J 2 bases, with 5 bases left between them. Looked up from germline, CDR1 is KGHSH and CDR2 is LQKENI. The DNA for the CDR3 is TGTGCCAGCTCACCGGGGGCCTACGAGCAGTACTTC. Translating gives CASSPGAYEQYF.

The chain joins TRBV7-9 to TRBJ2-7; 7 bases map to TRBD2. Germline values: CDR1 SEHNR, CDR2 FQNEAQ (reference sequence). This CDR3 is 18 amino acids long. Trimming removed 6 bases from V and 1 base from J; junction bases left unmatched: 18. CDR3 sequence reads: CASSRRERVFSLSYEQYV. Here the CDR3 DNA reads TGTGCCAGCAGTCGGCGGGAGAGGGTTTTTTCCCTATCCTACGAGCAGTACGTC.

This chain connects TRBV14 to TRBJ2-4; D gene ambiguous. The CDR3 spans 14 residues. V was trimmed by 3 bases and J by 0 bases, leaving 6 bases between them. Germline V gene lookup returns CDR1 SGHDN and CDR2 FVKESK. The CDR3 region has the DNA TGTGCCAGCAGCCAGGGATTAGCCAAAAACATTCAGTACTTC. This translates into CASSQGLAKNIQYF.

The chain employs TRBV25-1 and TRBJ2-7, with 8 bases aligning to TRBD1. Trimming at V came to 5 bases and at J to 3 bases, leaving 9 bases not matched to a gene. The V gene's germline CDR1 is MGHDK and CDR2 SYGVNS. The CDR3 length is 15 residues. CDR3 in amino acids: CASSSGTGLFYEQYV. For the CDR3, the DNA is TGTGCCAGCAGTTCCGGGACAGGCCTTTTCTACGAGCAGTACGTC.

This clone was recorded a few times. The chain links TRBV7-2 to TRBJ2-7; 8 nucleotides align to TRBD1. The CDR3 is 13 residues long. V was pared by 3 bases and J by 7 bases, with 5 bases of the junction left unmatched. Germline CDR1 SGHTA, CDR2 FQGNSA. The CDR3 is CASSFGTGEEQYV. For the CDR3, the DNA is TGTGCCAGCAGCTTCGGGACAGGTGAAGAGCAGTACGTC.

This rearrangement joins TRBV5-4 to TRBJ1-5, with TRBD1 identical over 7 bases. Per the germline V gene, CDR1 is SGHNT and CDR2 is YYREEE (reference sequence). The CDR3 is 15 residues long. V shed 2 bases and J 4 bases; nucleotides not matched to a gene: 6. The CDR3 coding sequence is TGTGCCAGCAGCTTTGGAGGGGGCCCTAATCAGCCCCAGCATTTT. Encoded protein: CASSFGGGPNQPQHF.

The sample holds a few counts of this clone. The chain couples TRBV29-1 to TRBJ2-7; 7 positions agree with TRBD2. The CDR3 has 11 residues. Germline V gives CDR1 SQVTM, CDR2 ANQGSEA. The J segment lost 6 bases and the V segment lost 4 bases, leaving 3 bases of the junction unmatched. CDR3 sequence (DNA): TGCAGCGTTGGACTAGCTCTCGAGCAGTACTTC. This gives the protein CSVGLALEQYF.